This TCR beta chain was identified in a study of blood T cells in healthy people across ages. Details on this clonotype: Its cognate antigen is unknown.

A second about 7 to 12 cycle PCR used barcoded and J-beta primers. Individual samples furnished no less than 3 million CDR3-containing paired-end reads apiece. TCRdb fed the 5' RACE reads into MiXCR, producing one record per CDR3 protein. The data show 870,000 or so distinct CDR3 sequences, under 30% seen once. Researchers isolated at least 7 million PBMCs per sample. Findings and limits, study-wide: The study could not conclusively compare naive and antigen-experienced cells, given its unsorted PBMCs. For the donors, CMV status was unknown and possibly confounded expanded clonotype changes.

The clonotype comes from a woman at least 80 years old in good health. The specimen was blood.

The CDR3 sequence is CASSLAPLATGFRGTGELFF. The CDR3 coding sequence is TGCGCCAGCAGCTTGGCTCCCCTCGCGACAGGTTTTAGGGGCACCGGGGAGCTGTTTTTT. This chain uses TRBV5-1 with TRBJ2-2; D is perhaps TRBD1 (6 bases). The CDR3 loop spans 20 amino acids. Germline assignment: CDR1 SGHRS and CDR2 YFSETQ. The germline V and J ends were trimmed by 0 bases and 4 bases, with 25 bases remaining between them.